This T cell receptor beta chain emerged from a study of CD4 T cells in relation to SARS-CoV-2 and coronaviruses. About the research overall: The negative reference was HIV-1 Nef peptide pool or peptide-free culture. Crossreactive spike epitopes shared across donors were mapped to their HLA restriction. Study results and caveats: No crossreactivity against non-spike viral proteins was tested here.

The CDR3 runs to 14 residues. Germline-derived CDR1 and CDR2 are SGHTA and FQGNSA. On this clone: Its matching antigen is unknown. A junction end diverges from the germline sequence, so it may reflect a read error.

TCRdb's table, derived via immunoSEQ multiplex PCR, lists solely in-frame clones and lacks some. The sample gives 25,000 to 30,000 clones, just under 75% of which show up once; roughly a fifth is in the top ten. CD4+ T cells from unexposed donors were obtained before the COVID-19 pandemic (2011-2018). The cells were cultured for less than twelve days before CD4+ T cells were isolated. Unexposed-donor CD4+ T cells were probed with SARS-CoV-2 S/N and four cold-coronavirus spikes, cells permitting. This chain links TRBV7-2 with TRBJ2-1, with 10 bases that match TRBD2. The specimen sequenced was CD4+ T cells from PBMCs, cultured in vitro. The receptor was isolated from a human donor in good health. In nucleotides, the CDR3 is TGTGCCAGCAGCCTAGCGGGAGTTTCGTCCGAGCAGTTCTTC. Its protein product is CASSLAGVSSEQFF.